Below are 5 T cell receptor beta chains sequenced from a single sample in a study of technical replicates of blood from a handful of donors. Here immunoSEQ multiplex PCR was the method, and the copy in TCRdb shows in-frame clones only, minus some. Here the sample spans some 77,000 clones, 90% to 95% being singletons. The sequenced material came from T cells isolated from PBMCs. The receptors were gathered from a human donor in good health.

The gene calls are TRBV5-4 and TRBJ2-1; 7 bases agree with TRBD2. The length of the CDR3 is 16 residues. Germline assignment: CDR1 SGHNT and CDR2 YYREEE (reference sequence). J was trimmed by 0 bases and V by 5 bases; bases with no gene match: 8. DNA of the CDR3: TGTGCCAGCAGTTTTGACGGGGGGAGCTCCTACAATGAGCAGTTCTTC. Translation: CASSFDGGSSYNEQFF.

This chain links TRBV11-3 with TRBJ1-1, with no clear D. Trimming removed 3 bases at V and 5 bases at J, with 13 bases between. Per the germline V gene, CDR1 is SGHNT and CDR2 is YENEEA. CDR3 length: 14 amino acids. This CDR3 is CASSFQEVGTEAFF. Here the CDR3 DNA reads TGTGCCAGCAGCTTCCAGGAGGTGGGGACTGAAGCTTTCTTT.

The V and J genes are TRBV5-4 and TRBJ2-4; 9 positions match TRBD1. Germline V CDR1 and CDR2: SGHNT, YYREEE (reference sequence). The CDR3 covers 16 residues. V was clipped by 0 bases and J by 9 bases; unmatched bases: 10. CDR3 sequence: CASSLVMGQGITIQYF. CDR3 coding DNA: TGTGCCAGCAGCTTGGTTATGGGACAGGGAATAACCATTCAGTACTTC.

The CDR3 nucleotides read TGTGCCACCTTATCCTACGGTGAGCAGTTCTTC. It yields the protein CATLSYGEQFF. The V and J genes are TRBV27 and TRBJ2-1, with D uncertain. V was pared by 10 bases and J by 9 bases, with 13 bases between. The germline V gene has CDR1 MNHEY and CDR2 SMNVEV (reference sequence). The CDR3 has 11 amino acids.

This sequence joins TRBV7-2 and TRBJ2-7, with D possibly being TRBD2 (5 bases). V dropped 3 bases and J dropped 2 bases, with 11 bases sitting between them. The CDR3 runs to 14 residues. Germline V gives CDR1 SGHTA, CDR2 FQGNSA. Here the CDR3 DNA reads TGTGCCAGCAGCTTGATTGGAGCGGCCTACGAGCAGTACTTC. It encodes CASSLIGAAYEQYF.